The rows below give T cell receptor beta chains drawn from one sample of a study of response to subunit inactivated influenza vaccine. TCRdb fed the RT-PCR reads into MiXCR, producing one record per CDR3 protein. Found here are about 570,000 distinct CDR3 sequences, around 11% of them singletons; the top ten hold 11%. This same sample was also part of a study on T cells expressing NK-cell markers.

The sequencing here drew on PBMCs from blood, taken on the day of vaccination. The receptor set was obtained from a man over 45 who received an inactivated influenza vaccine. Both conserved end residues are trimmed from each CDR3. The order of the fields is V gene, clone size, J gene, CDR3 protein. Rows give clone size only sometimes, using once, few, many, or a class for an expanded clone.

TRBV6-5	-	TRBJ2-1	ASSYSVLGGRKYNEQF
TRBV15	few	TRBJ2-1	ATSERREYNEQF
TRBV6-1	few	TRBJ2-7	ASSESRTGGYEQY
TRBV4-1	-	TRBJ2-1	ASSHRLAGGLGTYNEQF
TRBV7-9	-	TRBJ2-2	ASGAAGTGELF
TRBV12-3/TRBV12-4	many	TRBJ2-1	ASSTPGTLVDEQF
TRBV10-3	-	TRBJ1-1	AISEGGHTEAF
TRBV11-2	many	TRBJ1-5	ASSLGGWQPQH
TRBV29-1	-	TRBJ2-7	SVSQGPEGYEQY
TRBV7-9	-	TRBJ2-7	ASSSSSGPYYEQY
TRBV6-2/TRBV6-3	-	TRBJ2-7	ASSYRGLAGDEQY
TRBV6-6	few	TRBJ1-2	ASSPQGHYGYT
TRBV9	few	TRBJ1-1	ASSVVPGGDTEAF
TRBV28	-	TRBJ1-1	ASSGGQGNTEAF
TRBV12-3/TRBV12-4	few	TRBJ2-1	ASSALTGGNEQF
TRBV10-3	few	TRBJ2-7	AISEGRAHEQY
TRBV7-3	-	TRBJ2-1	ASSPSSGAYNEQF
TRBV12-3/TRBV12-4	-	TRBJ2-5	ASSKRSQETQY
TRBV29-1	-	TRBJ1-5	SVATPGQPQH
TRBV18	few	TRBJ2-5	ASSPQGLWTQY
TRBV3-1	-	TRBJ1-2	ASSQYRSSGYGYT
TRBV29-1	-	TRBJ2-3	SVLAGGGSDTQY
TRBV5-1	few	TRBJ1-5	ASSLDGQVGPQH
TRBV11-2	-	TRBJ2-2	ASSPGDPGELF
TRBV28	few	TRBJ2-3	ASSFFSLAGGRGDTQY
TRBV9	few	TRBJ2-5	ASSPRPGETQY
TRBV5-1	few	TRBJ2-2	ASSPGTGLNTGELF
TRBV29-1	-	TRBJ2-1	SVETGAFYNEQF
TRBV7-6	-	TRBJ2-7	ASSLSPPYEQY
TRBV29-1	many	TRBJ1-1	SARGKGNTEAF
TRBV6-1	-	TRBJ2-1	ASSPWTSRNEQF
TRBV6-1	few	TRBJ1-5	ASSQGAGNQPQH
TRBV11-2	few	TRBJ1-4	ASSHGQPATNEKLF
TRBV10-3	few	TRBJ2-1	AINALAGGNYNEQF
TRBV5-1	few	TRBJ2-3	ASSGGLAGVGDTQY
TRBV20-1	many	TRBJ2-2	SARDMGRGGELF
TRBV4-1	-	TRBJ2-3	ASSHPGRDVTDTQY
TRBV5-1	few	TRBJ2-1	ASSTTQGVPTSRQF
TRBV14	few	TRBJ1-1	ASSQGSRAEAF
TRBV7-2	many	TRBJ2-2	ASSLNSGRVGGELF
TRBV6-2/TRBV6-3	-	TRBJ2-7	ASSLVSWKDEQY
TRBV9	few	TRBJ2-7	ASSGRTGDGDEQY
TRBV6-5	-	TRBJ2-7	ASSYAGGPDSSYEQY
TRBV27	few	TRBJ2-7	ASSLAASGYEQY
TRBV5-1	many	TRBJ2-3	ASSLDQTDTQY
TRBV7-9	-	TRBJ2-3	ASSPPPGDTQY
TRBV10-3	-	TRBJ2-3	AIRTGGTDTQY
TRBV27	few	TRBJ1-4	ASSSRTGTGANRAKLF
TRBV20-1	few	TRBJ2-7	SAKRDFYEQY
TRBV7-9	-	TRBJ2-5	ASSSGTGLPETQY
TRBV3-1	few	TRBJ2-7	ASSPGGGAYEQY
TRBV7-2	few	TRBJ2-6	ASSLDLAGANVLT
TRBV15	many	TRBJ2-1	ATSSRTSGINEQF
TRBV4-3	-	TRBJ2-3	ASSTRQGDTQY
TRBV7-6	-	TRBJ2-1	ASSLAGLKDEQF